These 29 T cell receptor beta chains were all obtained from the same sample, sequenced in a study of technical replicates of blood from several donors. Profiled with immunoSEQ multiplex PCR; TCRdb holds only in-frame clones, not every one. The repertoire consists of some 84,000 clones, with roughly 90% occurring once and the leading ten covering roughly 0.4%. What was sequenced was T cells isolated from PBMCs. Every receptor here comes from a human donor in good health.

The CDR3 protein is CASSLGRNGYTF. The CDR3, as DNA: TGTGCCAGCAGCTTGGGGAGAAATGGCTACACCTTC. J is TRBJ1-2 and V is TRBV5-8, with D uncertain. Germline CDR1 SGHTS, CDR2 YDEGEE. The CDR3 is 12 amino acids. Between the trimmed V and J ends, which lost 0 bases and 6 bases, there was a span of 6 bases.

This clone was observed a single time. The CDR3 DNA follows: TGTGCCAGCAGCTTCCTAGCGGGAGGGCCTTTAAAGTCCTACGAGCAGTACTTC. Its translation: CASSFLAGGPLKSYEQYF. The chain recombines TRBV7-9 with TRBJ2-7; TRBD2 aligns across 12 bases. V was clipped by 3 bases and J by 1 base; unmatched bases: 10. The germline CDR1 and CDR2 sequences are SEHNR and FQNEAQ (reference sequence). This CDR3 is 18 amino acids long.

The chain combines TRBV27 with TRBJ2-1, with D hard to call. The CDR3 totals 13 residues. With 7 bases removed from V and 0 bases from J, the gap between germline ends came to 7 bases. CDR1 and CDR2 from the germline V gene are MNHEY and SMNVEV (reference sequence). The CDR3 nucleotides read TGTGCCAGCATAGATGCCTCCTACAATGAGCAGTTCTTC. Its protein is CASIDASYNEQFF.

As DNA, the CDR3 is TGCGCCAGCAGCTTCTCAGGGATCACCGGGGAGCTGTTTTTT. Translating it yields CASSFSGITGELFF. The J gene is TRBJ2-2, the V gene TRBV5-1, with D perhaps TRBD1 (5 bases). The CDR3 is 14 amino acids. CDR1 and CDR2 (germline): SGHRS, YFSETQ. V was pared by 2 bases and J by 4 bases, with 9 bases between.

V usage is TRBV2 and J usage is TRBJ2-4; D ambiguous. Between the trimmed V and J ends, which lost 7 bases and 8 bases, there was a span of 6 bases. Germline V CDR1 and CDR2: SNHLY, FYNNEI. This CDR3 is built from 10 residues. The CDR3 loop reads CASMSHIQYF. DNA of the CDR3: TGTGCCAGCATGAGCCACATTCAGTACTTC.

This clone has a handful of counts. The chain employs TRBV7-8 and TRBJ1-5, with D unclear. The V gene's germline CDR1 is SGHVS and CDR2 FQNEAQ. V lost 6 bases, J lost 0 bases, and 9 bases lay in between. The CDR3 is 14 amino acids. The CDR3 loop is CASRLDGSNQPQHF. CDR3 DNA sequence: TGTGCCAGCAGGCTAGACGGTAGCAATCAGCCCCAGCATTTT.

The chain joins TRBV19 to TRBJ2-3, with 10 bases identical to TRBD2. The V segment lost 7 bases and the J segment 0 bases; nucleotides outside the gene matches: 4. Germline CDR1 and CDR2: LNHDA and SQIVND (reference sequence). CDR3 length: 15 residues. The CDR3 protein is CASTGLADSTDTQYF. The CDR3 nucleotides are TGTGCCAGTACTGGACTAGCGGATAGCACAGATACGCAGTATTTT.

The rearrangement links TRBV28 to TRBJ1-1; 8 bases fit TRBD1. V lost 4 bases, J lost 3 bases, and 7 bases stayed unmatched. The germline gives CDR1 MDHEN, CDR2 SYDVKM. The CDR3 is made up of 15 amino acids. CDR3 in amino acids: CASSSQGGIDTEAFF. CDR3 nucleotides: TGTGCCAGCAGTTCACAGGGGGGTATCGACACTGAAGCTTTCTTT.

The chain recombines TRBV2 with TRBJ2-7, with D maybe TRBD1 (6 bases). V shed 6 bases and J shed 0 bases, with 15 bases lying between them. In germline, CDR1 is SNHLY, CDR2 FYNNEI. The CDR3 runs 15 residues. In DNA form, the CDR3 reads TGTGCCAGCAGCGACCCCTGGGACATCTCCTACGAGCAGTACTTC. The encoded protein is CASSDPWDISYEQYF.

The chain links TRBV19 to TRBJ1-5, with D possibly matching TRBD1 (5 bases). Germline values: CDR1 LNHDA, CDR2 SQIVND (reference sequence). V was cut by 2 bases and J by 2 bases, with 13 bases left in between. The CDR3 runs to 16 residues. CDR3 bases: TGTGCCAGTAGTATAACACGGGGAGGGGGCAATCAGCCCCAGCATTTT. It codes for CASSITRGGGNQPQHF.

This chain links TRBV10-3 with TRBJ2-1, with 7 bases matching TRBD2. The CDR3 is 14 residues long. CDR1 and CDR2 from the germline V gene are ENHRY and SYGVKD. The ends lost 7 bases at V and 7 bases at J; junction bases unmatched: 10. CDR3 DNA sequence: TGTGCCATCAATCAGCGGGACTTGGATAATGAGCAGTTCTTC. Residues: CAINQRDLDNEQFF.

This rearrangement joins TRBV19 to TRBJ1-2, with 9 bases identical to TRBD1. J gave up 8 bases and V 5 bases, and 9 bases lay outside the gene matches. The V gene's germline CDR1 is LNHDA and CDR2 SQIVND (reference sequence). This CDR3 has 14 residues. CDR3 bases: TGTGCCAGTAGTGAGTTATGGACAGGGGAAGGCTACACCTTC. Its translation: CASSELWTGEGYTF.

The genes are TRBV30 and TRBJ2-7, with 14 positions matching TRBD2. CDR1 and CDR2 (germline): GTSNPN, SVGIG (reference sequence). The CDR3 length is 17 residues. In DNA form, the CDR3 reads TGTGTCGGGATTGGAGGACTAGCGGGAGGAAACTTCTACGAGCAGTACTTC. Protein sequence: CVGIGGLAGGNFYEQYF.

The chain has TRBV6-1 and TRBJ2-3; 8 bases match TRBD2. The CDR3 is 16 amino acids. The germline gives CDR1 MNHNS, CDR2 SASEGT. J was trimmed by 2 bases and V by 2 bases; bases with no gene match: 6. The CDR3 nucleotides read TGTGCCAGCAGTGAATCCCTAGCGGGTTACACAGATACGCAGTATTTT. Translating it yields CASSESLAGYTDTQYF.

The chain couples TRBV4-2 to TRBJ2-3; 16 bases align to TRBD2. Germline CDR1 LGHNA, CDR2 YNFKEQ. The ends lost 1 base at V and 6 bases at J; junction bases unmatched: 7. This CDR3 has 18 amino acids. CDR3: CASSQAGLAGGPIDTQYF. Written as DNA, the CDR3 is TGTGCCAGCAGCCAAGCGGGACTAGCGGGAGGGCCCATTGATACGCAGTATTTT.

The CDR3 region is CASSEDSATGELFF. The DNA of the CDR3 is TGTGCCAGCAGCGAAGACAGTGCCACCGGGGAGCTGTTTTTT. The chain employs TRBV9 and TRBJ2-2; D might be TRBD1 (5 bases). The CDR3 totals 14 residues. The germline V and J ends were trimmed by 3 bases and 4 bases, with 10 bases remaining between them. The V gene's germline CDR1 is SGDLS and CDR2 YYNGEE.

J is TRBJ1-5 and V is TRBV6-5, with no clear D. The CDR3 is 13 amino acids. Germline CDR1 MNHEY, CDR2 SVGAGI. The V and J ends lost 8 bases and 4 bases respectively, with 12 bases between them. The CDR3 sequence: CASGSGFNQPQHF. DNA of the CDR3: TGTGCCAGCGGATCGGGGTTTAATCAGCCCCAGCATTTT.

The rearrangement links TRBV28 to TRBJ2-3; D may be TRBD2 (6 bases). The CDR3 covers 13 residues. V lost 4 bases to trimming and J lost 2 bases, with 7 bases between them. Germline V gene data show CDR1 as MDHEN and CDR2 as SYDVKM. This CDR3 is CASSWTTTDTQYF. The CDR3 DNA follows: TGTGCCAGCAGTTGGACTACCACAGATACGCAGTATTTT.

J is TRBJ2-7 and V is TRBV2; 7 bases align to TRBD1. In germline, CDR1 is SNHLY, CDR2 FYNNEI. V was clipped by 6 bases and J by 3 bases; unmatched bases: 8. The CDR3 loop spans 14 amino acids. The CDR3 region is CASRGAGGIYEQYF. For the CDR3, the DNA is TGTGCCAGCAGGGGGGCAGGGGGTATCTACGAGCAGTACTTC.

This chain uses TRBV7-8 with TRBJ2-7; 9 bases align to TRBD2. Germline lookup yields CDR1 SGHVS and CDR2 FQNEAQ. CDR3 size: 15 residues. With V trimmed by 5 bases and J by 6 bases, 11 bases remained unmatched. The CDR3 DNA is TGTGCCAGCAGCGGGACAGCGGGAGGTATGGGCGAGCAGTACTTC. This translates into CASSGTAGGMGEQYF.

This clone was recorded a few times. The chain combines TRBV19 with TRBJ2-7, with 12 bases aligning to TRBD1. Germline CDR1 LNHDA, CDR2 SQIVND (reference sequence). This CDR3 is 14 amino acids long. V was pared by 5 bases and J by 11 bases, with 10 bases of the junction left unmatched. CDR3 loop: CASSPGTGGRGEYF. CDR3 sequence (DNA): TGTGCCAGTAGTCCAGGGACAGGGGGCCGAGGGGAGTACTTC.

V usage is TRBV12-5 and J usage is TRBJ1-1; maybe TRBD1 (6 bases). The CDR3 extends over 15 amino acids. Germline V gene lookup returns CDR1 LGHNT and CDR2 FRNRAP. Trimming took 0 bases from V and 1 from J, leaving 9 bases between them. The CDR3: CASGLVNRANTEAFF. The CDR3 coding sequence is TGTGCTAGTGGTTTGGTAAACAGGGCGAACACTGAAGCTTTCTTT. Full variable domain (remainder filled in from reference TRBV12-5 and TRBJ1-1): DARVTQTPRHKVTEMGQEVTMRCQPILGHNTVFWYRQTMMQGLELLAYFRNRAPLDDSGMPKDRFSAEMPDATLATLKIQPSEPRDSAVYFCASGLVNRANTEAFFGQGTRLTVV.

This clone was observed a single time. J is TRBJ1-3 and V is TRBV18; TRBD1 might be the D (6 bases). In germline, CDR1 is KGHSH, CDR2 LQKENI. V was pared by 3 bases and J by 2 bases, with 17 bases between. CDR3 length: 17 residues. In DNA, the CDR3 is TGTGCCAGCTCACCTGGACTTAGGGGGTTAACTGGAAACACCATATATTTT. This gives the protein CASSPGLRGLTGNTIYF. Combining the CDR3 with reference TRBV18 and TRBJ1-3 gives the whole variable domain NAGVMQNPRHLVRRRGQEARLRCSPMKGHSHVYWYRQLPEEGLKFMVYLQKENIIDESGMPKERFSAEFPKEGPSILRIQQVVRGDSAAYFCASSPGLRGLTGNTIYFGEGSWLTVV.

The chain employs TRBV7-8 and TRBJ2-7, with 7 nucleotides matching TRBD1. The CDR3 sequence is 13 residues long. The ends lost 3 bases at V and 2 bases at J; junction bases unmatched: 1. Germline values: CDR1 SGHVS, CDR2 FQNEAQ. The CDR3 DNA reads as TGTGCCAGCAGCTTCCAGGGGGCCTACGAGCAGTACTTC. Protein product: CASSFQGAYEQYF.

The chain joins TRBV5-1 to TRBJ1-2, with 8 positions matching TRBD1. After removal of 7 bases from V and 5 bases from J, the junction contained 10 bases not matched to a gene. This CDR3 contains 14 residues. Germline V gene sequence: CDR1 SGHRS, CDR2 YFSETQ. The CDR3 bases are TGCGCCAGCGGACCCGGACAGGGCCCGTATGGCTACACCTTC. As protein: CASGPGQGPYGYTF. The complete variable domain, with remaining parts taken from reference TRBV5-1 and TRBJ1-2, reads KAGVTQTPRYLIKTRGQQVTLSCSPISGHRSVSWYQQTPGQGLQFLFEYFSETQRNKGNFPGRFSGRQFSNSRSEMNVSTLELGDSALYLCASGPGQGPYGYTFGSGTRLTVV.

The chain couples TRBV29-1 to TRBJ1-1, with D unresolved. CDR1 is SQVTM, CDR2 ANQGSEA, per germline. The CDR3 covers 12 residues. V was trimmed by 6 bases and J by 4 bases, leaving 12 bases between them. CDR3 sequence reads: CSVRAVGTEAFF. The CDR3 DNA is TGCAGCGTGAGGGCCGTCGGCACTGAAGCTTTCTTT.

The chain employs TRBV18 and TRBJ1-3; 7 positions match TRBD1. There are 17 residues in the CDR3. Trimming took 1 base from V and 2 from J; bases not matched to a gene: 8. Germline CDR1 is KGHSH and CDR2 is LQKENI. This chain's CDR3 is CASSPLTGWEPGNTIYF. The DNA for the CDR3 is TGTGCCAGCTCACCACTGACAGGGTGGGAGCCTGGAAACACCATATATTTT.

This chain connects TRBV7-2 to TRBJ2-1; TRBD1 agrees at 7 bases. Germline lookup yields CDR1 SGHTA and CDR2 FQGNSA. V shed 1 base and J 4 bases; nucleotides not matched to a gene: 4. This CDR3 region has 15 residues. The CDR3 protein is CASSLVGTAYNEQFF. The CDR3 DNA follows: TGTGCCAGCAGCTTAGTCGGGACAGCTTACAATGAGCAGTTCTTC.

V is TRBV7-9 and J is TRBJ2-6; D is undetermined. V shed 5 bases and J shed 1 base, with 9 bases lying between them. Per the germline V gene, CDR1 is SEHNR and CDR2 is FQNEAQ (reference sequence). The CDR3 has 15 residues. The CDR3 DNA is TGTGCCAGCAGCCCCACTGAGTCTGGGGCCAACGTCCTGACTTTC. The encoded protein is CASSPTESGANVLTF.